One sample yielded the 31 T cell receptor beta chains listed below, sequenced in a study of T cell responses to AZD1222 COVID-19 vaccine. Some clones are missing from TCRdb's copy, which holds only in-frame ones; the method was immunoSEQ multiplex PCR. The sample carries about 150,000 clones, 88% recorded once. Sequenced here: peripheral blood, sampled 28 days after the second dose of the MenACWY control vaccine. The receptors originated from an adult who received the MenACWY meningococcal vaccine as a control.

The V gene is TRBV18, the J gene TRBJ2-1; 7 nucleotides match TRBD1. Germline V lookup: CDR1 KGHSH, CDR2 LQKENI. J lost 2 bases, V lost 3 bases, and 10 bases had no gene match. The CDR3 sequence is 17 residues long. The CDR3: CASSPLPRTGPYNEQFF. The CDR3 DNA follows: TGTGCCAGCTCACCCCTACCTAGGACAGGACCCTACAATGAGCAGTTCTTC. Combining the CDR3 with reference TRBV18 and TRBJ2-1 gives the whole variable domain NAGVMQNPRHLVRRRGQEARLRCSPMKGHSHVYWYRQLPEEGLKFMVYLQKENIIDESGMPKERFSAEFPKEGPSILRIQQVVRGDSAAYFCASSPLPRTGPYNEQFFGPGTRLTVL.

The gene calls are TRBV20-1 and TRBJ2-5; D gene uncertain. Germline V gene sequence: CDR1 DFQATT, CDR2 SNEGSKA (reference sequence). CDR3 size: 15 residues. Trimming removed 3 bases from V and 1 base from J, with 15 bases in between. CDR3 region: CSASANLPPQETQYF. The DNA of the CDR3 is TGCAGTGCTAGTGCCAACCTTCCGCCCCAAGAGACCCAGTACTTC.

The chain couples TRBV9 to TRBJ2-5; 9 bases are a match to TRBD1. The CDR3 contains 15 residues. Germline CDR1 is SGDLS and CDR2 is YYNGEE. V shed 1 base, J shed 2 bases, and the junction held 3 bases outside the gene matches. DNA for the CDR3: TGTGCCAGCAGCGTAACAGGACAGGGGCAAGAGACCCAGTACTTC. Its translation is CASSVTGQGQETQYF. Drawing the rest from reference TRBV9 and TRBJ2-5, the complete variable domain is DSGVTQTPKHLITATGQRVTLRCSPRSGDLSVYWYQQSLDQGLQFLIQYYNGEERAKGNILERFSAQQFPDLHSELNLSSLELGDSALYFCASSVTGQGQETQYFGPGTRLLVL.

The V gene is TRBV19, the J gene TRBJ1-1, with D maybe TRBD1 (5 bases). V lost 4 bases and J 1 base, leaving 10 bases between the germline ends. There are 14 residues in the CDR3. From germline, CDR1 is LNHDA and CDR2 SQIVND (reference sequence). CDR3 in amino acids: CASSTGDGNTEAFF. CDR3 nucleotide sequence: TGTGCCAGTAGTACGGGGGACGGGAACACTGAAGCTTTCTTT.

The chain couples TRBV4-1 to TRBJ1-6, with D tentatively TRBD1 (6 bases). CDR1 and CDR2 from the germline V gene are MGHRA and YSYEKL. Trimming pared 3 bases from V and 5 bases from J, leaving 14 bases between. The CDR3 extends over 16 amino acids. CDR3 loop: CASSHPLRGNNSPLHF. CDR3 bases: TGCGCCAGCAGCCACCCCCTCAGGGGCAATAATTCACCCCTCCACTTT.

This chain connects TRBV7-9 to TRBJ1-2, with D uncertain. CDR3 length: 14 residues. V lost 3 bases to trimming and J lost 3 bases, with 11 bases between them. Germline V lookup: CDR1 SEHNR, CDR2 FQNEAQ (reference sequence). The DNA for the CDR3 is TGTGCCAGCAGCTTGTGGGGTACAGACTATGGCTACACCTTC. Its protein is CASSLWGTDYGYTF.

This chain joins TRBV12-3 or TRBV12-4 and TRBJ1-6; D unclear. The ends were cut back, 3 bases at V and 7 bases at J, with 7 bases in the middle. The CDR3 runs 13 residues. The CDR3 is CASSLGRNSPLHF. For the CDR3, the DNA is TGTGCCAGCAGTTTGGGCCGGAATTCACCCCTCCACTTT.

This clone was seen only once. CDR3 DNA: TGCGCCAGCAGTCACTTCCCGAGTACCGGGGAGCTGTTTTTT. Translated: CASSHFPSTGELFF. V gene TRBV23-1 combines with J gene TRBJ2-2; D call uncertain. TRBV23-1 is marked as an open reading frame, function uncertain. The CDR3 covers 14 residues. The V end lost 3 bases, the J end lost 5 bases, and 10 bases lay between the germline ends.

The chain carries TRBV13 and TRBJ2-5; no reliable D call. CDR3 length: 14 residues. Germline-derived CDR1 and CDR2 are PRHDT and FYEKMQ (reference sequence). V lost 0 bases to trimming and J lost 5 bases, with 10 bases between them. The CDR3 nucleotides read TGTGCCAGCAGCTTAGGGCCCCAAGTGGAGACCCAGTACTTC. Translated: CASSLGPQVETQYF.

The chain joins TRBV5-5 to TRBJ2-3, with 9 nucleotides matching TRBD2. The germline gives CDR1 SGHKS, CDR2 YYEKEE (reference sequence). Trimming at V came to 1 base and at J to 0 bases, leaving 3 bases not matched to a gene. The CDR3 spans 16 residues. The CDR3 DNA reads as TGTGCCAGCAGCTTGCAAGCGGGGGGTAGCACAGATACGCAGTATTTT. Encoded protein: CASSLQAGGSTDTQYF.

This chain connects TRBV7-3 to TRBJ2-2; possible D gene TRBD2, 6 bases. This CDR3 spans 16 amino acids. CDR1 is SGHTA, CDR2 FQGTGA, per germline. V was clipped by 4 bases and J by 5 bases, with 17 bases between them. Here the CDR3 reads CASSSQPLAGTGELFF. CDR3 in DNA: TGTGCCAGCAGCTCCCAACCGTTGGCGGGGACCGGGGAGCTGTTTTTT.

The rearrangement links TRBV11-3 to TRBJ2-1, with no clear D. Between the trimmed V and J ends, which lost 5 bases and 1 base, there was a span of 12 bases. The germline CDR1 and CDR2 sequences are SGHNT and YENEEA. The CDR3 spans 15 residues. CDR3 bases: TGTGCCAGCAGCCCGCGACTTCTTTCCTACAATGAGCAGTTCTTC. Translation: CASSPRLLSYNEQFF.

The CDR3 sequence is CASSYPLAGGPYNEQFF. The DNA for the CDR3 is TGTGCCAGCAGTTACCCCTTAGCGGGAGGCCCATACAATGAGCAGTTCTTC. The chain joins TRBV28 to TRBJ2-1, with 10 bases lining up with TRBD2. Per the germline V gene, CDR1 is MDHEN and CDR2 is SYDVKM. The CDR3 is 17 residues long. J was trimmed by 4 bases and V by 4 bases; bases with no gene match: 10.

CDR3 sequence: CASSRQGSLTDTQYF. The CDR3 DNA is TGTGCCAGCAGCCGACAGGGGTCCCTCACAGATACGCAGTATTTT. The chain has TRBV6-5 and TRBJ2-3; TRBD1 matches at 8 bases. The CDR3 runs to 15 residues. Germline V lookup: CDR1 MNHEY, CDR2 SVGAGI. The V gene end was trimmed by 6 bases and the J gene end by 2 bases; junction bases not matched to a gene: 7.

This clone has just one count. The rearrangement uses TRBV9 and TRBJ2-6; D is ambiguous. CDR3 length: 14 amino acids. CDR1 SGDLS and CDR2 YYNGEE come from the germline V gene. V lost 4 bases to trimming and J lost 4 bases, with 9 bases between them. This CDR3 reads CASSRATGANVLTF. As DNA, the CDR3 is TGTGCCAGCAGCAGGGCAACCGGGGCCAACGTCCTGACTTTC.

The J gene is TRBJ2-3, the V gene TRBV4-1; TRBD2 matches at 12 bases. The germline CDR1 and CDR2 sequences are MGHRA and YSYEKL. The V gene end was trimmed by 7 bases and the J gene end by 2 bases; junction bases not matched to a gene: 19. This CDR3 has 20 amino acids. The CDR3 here is CASTRGGATSGSPATDTQYF. The CDR3 DNA sequence: TGCGCCAGCACCCGGGGAGGGGCGACTAGCGGGAGTCCCGCCACAGATACGCAGTATTTT.

The gene calls are TRBV11-2 and TRBJ2-3; maybe TRBD1 (6 bases). This CDR3 region has 14 residues. CDR1 is SGHAT and CDR2 is FQNNGV in the germline V gene. V was clipped by 0 bases and J by 11 bases, with 15 bases between them. The CDR3 protein is CASSLDAEQGGQYF. The DNA of the CDR3 is TGTGCCAGCAGCTTAGATGCGGAACAGGGCGGGCAGTATTTT.

The chain uses TRBV24-1 and TRBJ1-5; the D is unclear. The V gene lost 5 bases and the J gene lost 0 bases, with 7 bases spanning the gap. The length of the CDR3 is 14 residues. Germline CDR1 is KGHDR and CDR2 is SFDVKD. CDR3 sequence (DNA): TGTGCCACCAGTGGTCTTTTTAGCAATCAGCCCCAGCATTTT. Translation gives CATSGLFSNQPQHF.

This clone was recorded once. This chain uses TRBV27 with TRBJ2-2, with 9 bases aligning to TRBD2. This CDR3 has 16 amino acids. The germline V gene encodes CDR1 MNHEY and CDR2 SMNVEV (reference sequence). V lost 10 bases, J lost 3 bases, and 12 bases stayed unmatched. The CDR3 DNA follows: TGTGCCACCACCACCTATAGCGGGAGCGACACCGGGGAGCTGTTTTTT. Protein product: CATTTYSGSDTGELFF.

The chain joins TRBV27 to TRBJ2-1, with D uncertain. The V end lost 6 bases, the J end lost 7 bases, and 10 bases lay between the germline ends. This CDR3 spans 12 amino acids. The germline CDR1 and CDR2 sequences are MNHEY and SMNVEV (reference sequence). The CDR3 nucleotides read TGTGCCAGCAGCCAATCCGGGAATGAGCAGTTCTTC. It is translated as CASSQSGNEQFF.

The V call is TRBV4-1, the J call TRBJ2-3; 15 bases match TRBD2. Germline trimming cut 2 bases from V and 0 bases from J; bases unmatched to any gene: 6. CDR1 is MGHRA, CDR2 YSYEKL, per germline. The length of the CDR3 is 19 residues. The CDR3 here is CASSQFGLAGGPSTDTQYF. The CDR3 DNA follows: TGCGCCAGCAGCCAATTTGGACTAGCGGGAGGGCCTAGCACAGATACGCAGTATTTT.

The CDR3 spells CASSSQQGWGTEAFF. Written as DNA, the CDR3 is TGTGCCAGCAGTTCCCAACAGGGTTGGGGGACTGAAGCTTTCTTT. The chain is built from TRBV6-6 and TRBJ1-1, with D possibly matching TRBD1 (6 bases). Deletions cut 4 bases from V and 5 bases from J, with 17 bases between. The CDR3 contains 15 residues. The V gene's germline CDR1 is MNHNY and CDR2 SVGAGI (reference sequence).

The J gene is TRBJ1-1, the V gene TRBV29-1; tentatively, D is TRBD1 (5 bases). V was cut by 0 bases and J by 8 bases, with 10 bases left in between. The CDR3 spans 12 residues. Germline V gene data show CDR1 as SQVTM and CDR2 as ANQGSEA. The DNA for the CDR3 is TGCAGCGTTGAAGACGTCAGGGCGGAAGCTTTCTTT. Its translation is CSVEDVRAEAFF.

This clone was picked up one time. The rearrangement joins TRBV7-2 to TRBJ2-3, with TRBD1 matching 7 bases. This CDR3 contains 15 residues. Per the germline V gene, CDR1 is SGHTA and CDR2 is FQGNSA. After removal of 2 bases from V and 2 bases from J, the junction contained 4 bases not matched to a gene. CDR3 DNA sequence: TGTGCCAGCAGCTTAATGGGACAGTCCACAGATACGCAGTATTTT. Translated, it gives CASSLMGQSTDTQYF.

The chain carries TRBV15 and TRBJ1-2; D is unresolved. V was pared by 6 bases and J by 0 bases, with 8 bases between. CDR3 length: 13 residues. The germline CDR1 and CDR2 sequences are LNHNV and YYDKDF (reference sequence). CDR3 in DNA: TGTGCCACCAGTACACGGACTAACTATGGCTACACCTTC. Translation: CATSTRTNYGYTF.

The genes are TRBV12-3 or TRBV12-4 and TRBJ1-3, with 10 nucleotides matching TRBD1. The CDR3 runs 13 residues. Losses at the gene ends were 8 bases for V and 2 bases for J; bases not matched to a gene: 0. This CDR3 reads CASGTGAGNTIYF. The CDR3 DNA is TGTGCCAGCGGGACAGGGGCTGGAAACACCATATATTTT.

The chain is built from TRBV4-2 and TRBJ2-5; D is uncertain. The germline V gene has CDR1 LGHNA and CDR2 YNFKEQ. The CDR3 consists of 13 residues. The V end was cut by 0 bases, the J end by 2 bases, with 4 bases between. The CDR3, as DNA: TGTGCCAGCAGCCAAGACCAGCAAGAGACCCAGTACTTC. Translated: CASSQDQQETQYF.

This clone has more than one count but fewer than ten. The J gene is TRBJ2-1, the V gene TRBV7-2; D call uncertain. This CDR3 has 15 residues. The V gene lost 4 bases and the J gene lost 0 bases, with 10 bases spanning the gap. Germline V gene data show CDR1 as SGHTA and CDR2 as FQGNSA. The CDR3, as DNA: TGTGCCAGCAGCTCTCATGTGAGCTCCTACAATGAGCAGTTCTTC. Protein product: CASSSHVSSYNEQFF.

This rearrangement joins TRBV5-1 to TRBJ2-6; no clear D gene. The CDR3 runs to 14 residues. Germline-derived CDR1 and CDR2 are SGHRS and YFSETQ. V was pared by 4 bases and J by 2 bases, with 7 bases between. This chain's CDR3 is CASSSWAGANVLTF. CDR3 bases: TGCGCCAGCAGCAGCTGGGCTGGGGCCAACGTCCTGACTTTC.

V and J are TRBV5-6 and TRBJ2-7; D is possibly TRBD1 (6 bases). The CDR3 is made up of 16 amino acids. Trimming stripped 6 bases from V and 4 bases from J, with 23 bases between. Germline loops: CDR1 SGHDT, CDR2 YYEEEE. This CDR3 is CASTSKGPGDPYEQYF. DNA for the CDR3: TGTGCCAGCACCAGTAAAGGACCAGGGGACCCTTACGAGCAGTACTTC.

This sequence joins TRBV6-5 and TRBJ1-5; D is possibly TRBD1 (5 bases). V was trimmed by 6 bases and J by 7 bases, leaving 13 bases between them. Germline-derived CDR1 and CDR2 are MNHEY and SVGAGI. The CDR3 sequence is 13 residues long. Written as DNA, the CDR3 is TGTGCCAGCAGGATGGACGGGGGGCAGCCCCAGCATTTT. It specifies CASRMDGGQPQHF.